This T cell receptor beta chain was captured in a study of blood T cells in healthy people across ages. This clonotype has just a few counts. The CDR3 has 13 residues. Trimming left V 5 bases short and J 9 bases short, with 14 bases between. Through a sample-barcoded 5' primer and a J-beta primer mix, a second PCR was run for 7 to 11 cycles. TCRdb used MiXCR to reprocess the 5' RACE reads, holding one entry per CDR3 protein. Among 850,000 to 1,300,000 distinct CDR3 sequences listed, more than 40% were seen once. The TCR sequence derives from a woman aged 60 to 75 in good health. The chain carries TRBV12-3 or TRBV12-4 and TRBJ2-1; no clear D gene. The sequenced sample consisted of blood. CDR3 coding DNA: TGTGCCAGCAGTCTAAGACGCGGCGGTGAGCAGTTCTTC. This gives the protein CASSLRRGGEQFF.